This T cell receptor (beta chain) was captured by sequencing in a study of blood T cell repertoires in COVID-19. About the study: T cells, B-cell-depleted T cells, or PBMCs supplied cDNA or gDNA.

Recovery among Cohort 3 donors was established by two negative PCRs, clearance, or symptom resolution. TCRdb keeps only in-frame clones here, not all; method: immunoSEQ multiplex PCR. The table lists approximately 130,000 clones, around four fifths of them singletons. The sample was PBMCs or T cells enriched from blood (not recorded which). This receptor was obtained from a man aged 25-40 years who had recovered from COVID-19.

The DNA of the CDR3 is TGTGCCAGCTCACCACCGGCTAGCGGGGGCAACGAGCAGTTCTTC. Amino acids: CASSPPASGGNEQFF. The chain uses TRBV18 and TRBJ2-1; TRBD2 aligns across 10 bases. Germline CDR1 and CDR2: KGHSH and LQKENI. This CDR3 is 15 amino acids long. V was clipped by 0 bases and J by 10 bases; unmatched bases: 6.